This paragraph reports one TCR beta chain. Its antigen is unknown. These data belong to a study of T cell responses to AZD1222 COVID-19 vaccine. Background on the study: Both about-4-week and about-12-week second-dose recipients were combined.

Notes on the study in general: Possibly, clonal diversity was underestimated; donors were largely white British and included more females. Only six AZD1222 recipients tested seropositive at baseline.

The V gene end was trimmed by 6 bases and the J gene end by 2 bases; junction bases not matched to a gene: 8. The CDR3 has 15 residues. Germline V gives CDR1 SGHTA, CDR2 FQGTGA. The protocol was immunoSEQ multiplex PCR, while the TCRdb copy is restricted to in-frame clones and leaves out a portion. The sample lists tens of thousands of clones, roughly 90% seen once, with 22% in the top ten. The input for sequencing was peripheral blood, taken on day 0 of AZD1222 vaccination. The sequence derives from an adult in good health. The chain couples TRBV7-3 to TRBJ2-7, with 9 positions matching TRBD1. The CDR3 DNA follows: TGTGCCAGCAGAATAGCCGGGACAGGGCCCTACGAGCAGTACTTC. The encoded protein is CASRIAGTGPYEQYF.